This T cell receptor beta chain was captured by sequencing in a study of cytomegalovirus exposure and HLA in healthy donors. This PCR relied on a set of 60 Vbeta primers and 13 Jbeta primers. Only in-frame clones appear in the TCRdb table, and some are missing; sequencing was by immunoSEQ multiplex PCR. The sample lists some 150,000 clones, approximately 79% seen once, with 3.5% to 5.5% in the top ten. This clone was seen more than once but under ten times. CDR1 SNHLY and CDR2 FYNNEI come from the germline V gene. The CDR3 is 15 amino acids. Trimming took 6 bases from V and 1 from J, leaving 12 bases between them.

Sequenced sample: PBMCs. The chain links TRBV2 to TRBJ2-2, with D perhaps TRBD2 (6 bases). The TCR sequence derives from a middle-aged man in good health and CMV-seronegative. This CDR3 reads CASRLGGVNTGELFF. The CDR3 DNA reads as TGTGCCAGCAGACTCGGGGGAGTGAACACCGGGGAGCTGTTTTTT.